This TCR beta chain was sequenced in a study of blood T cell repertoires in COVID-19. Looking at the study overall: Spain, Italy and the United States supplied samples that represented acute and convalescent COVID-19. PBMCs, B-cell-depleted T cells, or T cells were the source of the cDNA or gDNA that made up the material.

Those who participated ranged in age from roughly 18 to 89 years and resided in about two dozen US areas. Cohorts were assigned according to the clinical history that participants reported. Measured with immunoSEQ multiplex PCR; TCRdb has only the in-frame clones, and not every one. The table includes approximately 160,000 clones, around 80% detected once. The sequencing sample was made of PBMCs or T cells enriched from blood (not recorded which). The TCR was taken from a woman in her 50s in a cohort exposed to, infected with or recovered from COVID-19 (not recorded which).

The DNA of the CDR3 is TGTGCCAGTAGCCCCGCCAGTAGCAATCAGCCCCAGCATTTT. It encodes CASSPASSNQPQHF. The chain links TRBV19 to TRBJ1-5; no reliable D call. Trimming left V 6 bases short and J 0 bases short, with 9 bases between. CDR1 and CDR2 from the germline V gene are LNHDA and SQIVND (reference sequence). The CDR3 loop spans 14 amino acids.